Listed here is a single T cell receptor (beta chain). The sample originates from a study of CD8 T cells in Susac syndrome. After extraction with the RNeasy kit, about 0.45 to 1 ug of the RNA was reverse transcribed using random hexamers. Amplification of TCR beta CDR3 by immunoSEQ multiplex PCR spanned 54 Vbeta and 13 Jbeta. MiXCR, run by TCRdb on the immunoSEQ multiplex PCR reads, gives a single entry per CDR3 protein. The sample yields some 130,000 distinct CDR3 sequences, 94% seen once. Between the trimmed V and J ends, which lost 5 bases and 7 bases, there was a span of 12 bases. CDR1 is DFQATT, CDR2 SNEGSKA, per germline (reference sequence). This CDR3 comprises 12 residues. The authors carried out high-throughput sequencing of TCR beta. They applied it to CD8+ and CD4+ T cells obtained from blood.

The sequence was obtained from a human donor with multiple sclerosis. This chain joins TRBV20-1 and TRBJ1-5, with a tentative D call TRBD1 (5 bases). Material: CD4+ T cells from PBMCs. CDR3 region: CSASMGGQPQHF. CDR3 nucleotide sequence: TGCAGTGCTTCTATGGGGGGACAGCCCCAGCATTTT.